This TCR beta chain was recovered during a study of Ad26.COV2.S vaccination and SARS-CoV-2 variants. Background on the study: It was the COV1001 Ad26.COV2.S trial arm that included the donor. Intramuscular Ad26.COV2.S doses were given once or twice, 56 days apart.

Per the germline V gene, CDR1 is SGHKS and CDR2 is YYEKEE (reference sequence). V lost 0 bases to trimming and J lost 5 bases, with 17 bases between them. The CDR3 is made up of 16 amino acids. Specified treatment: about 20 received Ad26.COV2.S at low or high dose, single or two shots; 5 received placebo; per-sample allocation not given. After the first vaccine or placebo injection, samples were drawn on day 63. Donation was by an adult aged 18-55 years who was in Boston. Profiling relied on immunoSEQ multiplex PCR, and the TCRdb table lists in-frame clones only, not all of them. The table includes approximately 410,000 clones, 88% detected once.

This clonotype originated in a person aged 18-60 years who received the Ad26.COV2.S COVID-19 vaccine or a placebo. The chain recombines TRBV5-5 with TRBJ2-5; a weak D match, TRBD2 (6 bases). Sequenced here: peripheral blood, sampled in a trial of Ad26.COV2.S vaccine versus placebo. CDR3 sequence: CASSLDALGGSETQYF. CDR3 in DNA: TGTGCCAGCAGCTTGGACGCTTTGGGAGGCAGTGAGACCCAGTACTTC.